The present T cell receptor (delta chain) was sequenced within a study of gamma-delta chains in newborns, infants, children. Study summary: Innate gammadelta T cells reportedly expand polyclonally right after birth, driven by microbial exposure, per the title.

TCRdb called clones anew from the reads with CATT. The sample yields around 950 delta-chain clones, roughly 0.86% seen once. This clone showed up just a few times. The translation of this DNA and the TCRdb protein of a much larger clone differ at residue 10, probably owing to a read error; the protein shown here is translated from the DNA. The germline V gene has CDR1 GEAIGNYY and CDR2 EKD. CDR3 length: 21 amino acids. Trimming cost V 1 base and J 0 bases; bases outside gene matches: 17. The sample consisted of blood. The source is a child in good health. The V and J genes are TRDV2 and TRDJ1; 12 bases line up with TRDD3. The chain's CDR3 is CACDTVLGDTTKALYTDKLIF. CDR3 nucleotides: TGTGCCTGTGACACTGTACTGGGGGATACCACGAAAGCCTTGTACACCGATAAACTCATCTTT.